The next 24 T cell receptor beta chains were all read from a single sample in a study of CD4+ T cells in melanoma. Data came from immunoSEQ multiplex PCR; TCRdb stores just in-frame clones and leaves some out. The sample lists approximately 14,000 clones, approximately 62% occurring once. Sequenced: cells from a culture (not recorded whether cultured in vitro). The receptors derive from a human donor with melanoma.

The V call is TRBV4-1, the J call TRBJ1-6; D not resolved. The CDR3 sequence is 14 residues long. Germline V gene sequence: CDR1 MGHRA, CDR2 YSYEKL. The V end lost 1 base, the J end lost 11 bases, and 12 bases lay between the germline ends. CDR3 region: CASSQVLQPAPLHF. CDR3 DNA: TGCGCCAGCAGCCAAGTCCTCCAGCCGGCACCCCTCCACTTT.

The chain employs TRBV2 and TRBJ1-1; D call uncertain. The CDR3 length is 13 residues. The germline V and J ends were trimmed by 4 bases and 7 bases, with 13 bases remaining between them. In germline, CDR1 is SNHLY, CDR2 FYNNEI. Written as DNA, the CDR3 is TGTGCCAGCAGTGTTTGGCCGGAGGTTGAAGCTTTCTTT. Residues: CASSVWPEVEAFF. Drawing the rest from reference TRBV2 and TRBJ1-1, the complete variable domain is EPEVTQTPSHQVTQMGQEVILRCVPISNHLYFYWYRQILGQKVEFLVSFYNNEISEKSEIFDDQFSVERPDGSNFTLKIRSTKLEDSAMYFCASSVWPEVEAFFGQGTRLTVV.

The table lists this clone with a count of one. The gene calls are TRBV7-6 and TRBJ2-2; 10 positions match TRBD2. V trimming: 0 bases; J trimming: 6 bases; junction bases outside the gene matches: 13. The CDR3 spans 19 residues. Germline-derived CDR1 and CDR2 are SGHVS and FNYEAQ. The CDR3 sequence is CASSLALKAGGLTPGELFF. The CDR3 bases are TGTGCCAGCAGCTTAGCCCTTAAAGCGGGGGGGTTGACCCCCGGGGAGCTGTTTTTT.

This chain uses TRBV11-1 with TRBJ2-3; unclear D gene. This CDR3 has 14 residues. The V and J ends lost 5 bases and 5 bases respectively, with 14 bases between them. Per germline, CDR1 SGHAT and CDR2 FQDESV (reference sequence). The CDR3 loop reads CASSARFIGDTQYF. As DNA, the CDR3 is TGTGCCAGCAGCGCCCGATTTATTGGAGATACGCAGTATTTT. Full variable domain (remainder filled in from reference TRBV11-1 and TRBJ2-3): EAEVAQSPRYKITEKSQAVAFWCDPISGHATLYWYRQILGQGPELLVQFQDESVVDDSQLPKDRFSAERLKGVDSTLKIQPAELGDSAMYLCASSARFIGDTQYFGPGTRLTVL.

The chain recombines TRBV7-9 with TRBJ2-2; 9 bases align to TRBD1. CDR1 SEHNR and CDR2 FQNEAQ come from the germline V gene (reference sequence). The CDR3 is 16 amino acids. J lost 4 bases, V lost 4 bases, and 7 bases had no gene match. In nucleotides, the CDR3 is TGTGCCAGCAGCTGGCTCGGGACAGGGACCACCGGGGAGCTGTTTTTT. Protein product: CASSWLGTGTTGELFF.

This chain links TRBV5-4 with TRBJ1-2; 8 nucleotides align to TRBD1. The germline gives CDR1 SGHNT, CDR2 YYREEE (reference sequence). This CDR3 is built from 16 residues. V dropped 1 base and J dropped 5; count of bases not matched to a gene: 10. The CDR3 region has the DNA TGTGCCAGCAGCTTGAATCGCGGACAGGGTAGATATGGCTACACCTTC. Translating it yields CASSLNRGQGRYGYTF.

The rearrangement uses TRBV11-3 and TRBJ1-1; no reliable D call. Germline CDR1 is SGHNT and CDR2 is YENEEA. The CDR3 has 12 amino acids. V was shortened by 1 base and J by 8 bases, with 8 bases between the two germline ends. Here the CDR3 reads CASSLGSGEAFF. The CDR3 nucleotides read TGTGCCAGCAGCTTAGGCTCTGGGGAAGCTTTCTTT.

This clone was counted between two and nine times. The CDR3 loop reads CASSAAGGTEAFF. For the CDR3, the DNA is TGTGCCAGCAGTGCAGCAGGGGGGACTGAAGCTTTCTTT. The rearrangement links TRBV6-4 to TRBJ1-1; 7 nucleotides line up with TRBD1. J lost 5 bases, V lost 4 bases, and 4 bases had no gene match. The germline V gene encodes CDR1 MRHNA and CDR2 SNTAGT. The CDR3 is made up of 13 amino acids.

The J gene is TRBJ1-3, the V gene TRBV6-5; D is perhaps TRBD1 (6 bases). Germline V gene lookup returns CDR1 MNHEY and CDR2 SVGAGI. V lost 6 bases and J 5 bases, leaving 14 bases between the germline ends. The CDR3 runs 14 residues. The CDR3 DNA reads TGTGCCAGCAGCCCGACAGGTCTTCGAAACACCATATATTTT. Translated, it gives CASSPTGLRNTIYF.

This clone is a singleton in its sample. The chain employs TRBV19 and TRBJ2-7; TRBD2 matches at 14 bases. The J segment lost 0 bases and the V segment lost 5 bases, leaving 15 bases of the junction unmatched. Germline lookup yields CDR1 LNHDA and CDR2 SQIVND (reference sequence). The CDR3 has 20 amino acids. The DNA of the CDR3 is TGTGCCAGTAGTCCATACCCCGGACTAGCGGGGGGAAAGACCTCCTACGAGCAGTACTTC. It is translated as CASSPYPGLAGGKTSYEQYF.

The chain joins TRBV19 to TRBJ1-2; a possible D gene is TRBD1 (5 bases). The germline V gene encodes CDR1 LNHDA and CDR2 SQIVND (reference sequence). This CDR3 comprises 17 residues. Trimming removed 4 bases at V and 8 bases at J, with 26 bases between. The CDR3 loop is CASSTARGGRHRGGYTF. In nucleotides, the CDR3 is TGTGCCAGTAGTACGGCGAGGGGCGGACGTCACCGGGGGGGCTACACCTTC.

This clone appeared a few times. The rearrangement links TRBV5-1 to TRBJ1-1; D call uncertain. Per the germline V gene, CDR1 is SGHRS and CDR2 is YFSETQ. CDR3 length: 11 residues. The V end was cut by 7 bases, the J end by 8 bases, with 12 bases between. The CDR3, as DNA: TGCGCCAGCGGAGAGACGGACGAAGCTTTCTTT. Translation gives CASGETDEAFF.

The chain uses TRBV30 and TRBJ2-3, with TRBD2 matching over 9 bases. V was pared by 3 bases and J by 13 bases, with 11 bases of the junction left unmatched. The germline V gene encodes CDR1 GTSNPN and CDR2 SVGIG (reference sequence). The CDR3 consists of 13 residues. The CDR3 protein is CAWRTISAGGEYF. CDR3 sequence (DNA): TGTGCCTGGAGAACCATCTCCGCGGGGGGGGAGTATTTT.

The chain carries TRBV19 and TRBJ2-3, with 11 bases lining up with TRBD2. Germline V gene lookup returns CDR1 LNHDA and CDR2 SQIVND (reference sequence). The trim removed 6 bases at V and 6 bases at J, leaving 11 bases unmatched. The CDR3 has 16 residues. The CDR3 bases are TGTGCCAGTAGGCTTAGCGGGGGGGCCTGGGTCGATACGCAGTATTTT. Protein product: CASRLSGGAWVDTQYF.

This rearrangement joins TRBV11-2 to TRBJ1-1; no definite D call. The CDR3 has 16 amino acids. Deletions cut 0 bases from V and 0 bases from J, with 11 bases between. Per germline, CDR1 SGHAT and CDR2 FQNNGV. The chain's CDR3 is CASSLEFGKMNTEAFF. The CDR3 region has the DNA TGTGCCAGCAGCTTAGAGTTTGGGAAAATGAACACTGAAGCTTTCTTT.

The genes are TRBV1 and TRBJ2-5. TRBV1 is given as a pseudogene. The CDR3 length is 16 residues. The CDR3 DNA is TGCACCAGCAGCCAAGATCCCCGGGCAAACGTGGAGACCCAGTACTTC. This sequence encodes CTSSQDPRANVETQYF.

The chain uses TRBV4-2 and TRBJ2-3; weak D call: TRBD2 (6 bases). V lost 3 bases and J 2 bases, leaving 15 bases between the germline ends. The CDR3 has 16 residues. Germline V gene sequence: CDR1 LGHNA, CDR2 YNFKEQ. As DNA, the CDR3 is TGTGCCAGCAGCCAGAAAGGGGCGGGGATCACAGATACGCAGTATTTT. Its translation: CASSQKGAGITDTQYF.

This clone was found a few times. The rearrangement uses TRBV19 and TRBJ2-1; D is perhaps TRBD2 (5 bases). Germline V CDR1 and CDR2: LNHDA, SQIVND (reference sequence). This CDR3 region has 12 residues. V dropped 6 bases and J dropped 4 bases, with 7 bases sitting between them. The CDR3 loop reads CASSGDYNEQFF. In DNA form, the CDR3 reads TGTGCCAGTAGCGGGGATTACAATGAGCAGTTCTTC.

The chain carries TRBV7-9 and TRBJ1-2; D perhaps matches TRBD1 (5 bases). The V gene's germline CDR1 is SEHNR and CDR2 FQNEAQ (reference sequence). Trimming stripped 2 bases from V and 4 bases from J, with 11 bases between. There are 14 residues in the CDR3. The CDR3 nucleotides read TGTGCCAGCAGCTTAACCACAGACAGCTATGGCTACACCTTC. Translation: CASSLTTDSYGYTF.

This chain links TRBV15 with TRBJ1-5; D not resolved. The CDR3 is 12 residues long. The V and J ends lost 0 bases and 6 bases respectively, with 3 bases between them. The germline V gene has CDR1 LNHNV and CDR2 YYDKDF (reference sequence). In nucleotides, the CDR3 is TGTGCCACCAGCAGAGATTTTCAGCCCCAGCATTTT. It encodes CATSRDFQPQHF.

V and J are TRBV4-1 and TRBJ2-2; 9 bases agree with TRBD1. Germline V gene lookup returns CDR1 MGHRA and CDR2 YSYEKL. Trimming cost V 0 bases and J 0 bases; bases outside gene matches: 14. CDR3 length: 21 residues. The CDR3: CASSQDRAFTGGHANTGELFF. The CDR3 DNA sequence: TGCGCCAGCAGCCAAGATCGGGCCTTCACAGGGGGCCATGCGAACACCGGGGAGCTGTTTTTT.

This clone was seen a few times. V is TRBV6-1 and J is TRBJ1-2; D not resolved. Germline loops: CDR1 MNHNS, CDR2 SASEGT. The CDR3 loop spans 14 amino acids. Trimming left V 6 bases short and J 6 bases short, with 17 bases between. The CDR3 DNA reads TGTGCCAGCAGGCCCATGGAGGCGTTCGATGGCTACACCTTC. It codes for CASRPMEAFDGYTF.

This clone was detected a few times. The V gene is TRBV2, the J gene TRBJ1-5; a possible D gene is TRBD1 (6 bases). Germline CDR1 SNHLY, CDR2 FYNNEI. This CDR3 spans 14 amino acids. Trimming cost V 2 bases and J 9 bases, with 14 bases left between them. CDR3 region: CASSERTAVVPQHF. CDR3 DNA: TGTGCCAGCAGTGAAAGGACAGCGGTGGTGCCCCAGCATTTT.

The J gene is TRBJ1-2, the V gene TRBV11-2, with D maybe TRBD1 (6 bases). The CDR3 has 12 residues. V gave up 2 bases and J gave up 13 bases, with 14 bases separating them. Germline assignment: CDR1 SGHAT and CDR2 FQNNGV. For the CDR3, the DNA is TGTGCCAGCAGCTTAACTCAGGGGCTCGGCACCTTC. Protein sequence: CASSLTQGLGTF. The full variable domain, with the rest looked up from reference TRBV11-2 and TRBJ1-2, is EAGVAQSPRYKIIEKRQSVAFWCNPISGHATLYWYQQILGQGPKLLIQFQNNGVVDDSQLPKDRFSAERLKGVDSTLKIQPAKLEDSAVYLCASSLTQGLGTFGSGTRLTVV.